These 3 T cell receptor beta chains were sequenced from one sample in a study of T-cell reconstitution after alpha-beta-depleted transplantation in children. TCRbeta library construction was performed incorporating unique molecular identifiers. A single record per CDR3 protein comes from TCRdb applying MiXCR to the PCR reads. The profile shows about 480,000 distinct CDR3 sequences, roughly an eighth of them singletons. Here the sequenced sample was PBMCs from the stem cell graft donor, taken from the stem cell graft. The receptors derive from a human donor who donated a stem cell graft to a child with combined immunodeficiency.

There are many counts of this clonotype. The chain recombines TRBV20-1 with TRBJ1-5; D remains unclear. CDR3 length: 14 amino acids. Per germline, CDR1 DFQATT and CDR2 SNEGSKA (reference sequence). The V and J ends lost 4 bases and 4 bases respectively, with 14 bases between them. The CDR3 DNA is TGCAGTGCTATAACTGGGCGGGAGAATCAGCCCCAGCATTTT. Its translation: CSAITGRENQPQHF.

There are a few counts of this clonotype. The CDR3 DNA reads as TGTGCCAGCAGTACGGGTCTCGACGAGCAGTACTTC. Amino acid sequence: CASSTGLDEQYF. V and J are TRBV6-1 and TRBJ2-7; unclear D gene. The germline gives CDR1 MNHNS, CDR2 SASEGT. Trimming pared 5 bases from V and 5 bases from J, leaving 10 bases between. This CDR3 comprises 12 residues.

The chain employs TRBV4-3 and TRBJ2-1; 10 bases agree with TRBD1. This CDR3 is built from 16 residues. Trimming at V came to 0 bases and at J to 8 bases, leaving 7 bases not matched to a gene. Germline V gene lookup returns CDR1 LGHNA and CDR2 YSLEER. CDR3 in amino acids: CASSQDKTGGEYEQFF. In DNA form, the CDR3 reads TGCGCCAGCAGCCAAGATAAGACAGGGGGCGAATATGAGCAGTTCTTC.